The rows below give T cell receptor beta chains drawn from one sample of a study of tumor-infiltrating lymphocytes in primary liver carcinoma. TCRdb reprocessed the multiplex PCR reads with MiXCR, giving one entry per CDR3 protein. The table shows around 330,000 distinct CDR3 sequences, with 50% to 75% occurring only once. Material: peripheral blood. All receptors come from a woman in her twenties or thirties with primary liver carcinoma and hepatitis B virus infection. CDR3s include the opening cysteine and the closing phenylalanine or tryptophan. Each record gives: V gene, clone size, J gene, D gene, CDR3 protein, CDR3 DNA. D genes are given only for firm matches. Clone sizes are given selectively: once, few, many, or a class where the clone is expanded.

V gene: TRBV7-9; clone size: .; J gene: TRBJ2-5; D gene: TRBD2; CDR3 protein: CASTPRTSGPKGETQYF; CDR3 DNA: TGTGCCAGCACCCCGCGGACTAGCGGTCCCAAGGGGGAGACCCAGTACTTC
V gene: TRBV6-1; clone size: .; J gene: TRBJ2-7; D gene: .; CDR3 protein: CASSEIGPGQYF; CDR3 DNA: TGTGCCAGCAGTGAAATAGGGCCCGGGCAGTACTTC
V gene: TRBV6-2/TRBV6-3; clone size: many; J gene: TRBJ2-7; D gene: .; CDR3 protein: CASSYYRDKRDEQYF; CDR3 DNA: TGTGCCAGCAGTTACTACCGGGACAAAAGGGACGAGCAGTACTTC
V gene: TRBV12-5; clone size: few; J gene: TRBJ2-1; D gene: .; CDR3 protein: CASGLSVTPQYNEQFF; CDR3 DNA: TGTGCTAGTGGTTTGTCTGTGACACCTCAATACAATGAGCAGTTCTTC
V gene: TRBV28; clone size: .; J gene: TRBJ2-3; D gene: TRBD2; CDR3 protein: CASSPGLAGDTQYF; CDR3 DNA: TGTGCCAGCAGTCCGGGACTAGCGGGAGATACGCAGTATTTT
V gene: TRBV4-3; clone size: many; J gene: TRBJ2-1; D gene: TRBD2; CDR3 protein: CASSRGTSGYNEQFF; CDR3 DNA: TGCGCCAGCAGCCGCGGGACTAGCGGGTACAATGAGCAGTTCTTC
V gene: TRBV10-2; clone size: many; J gene: TRBJ2-1; D gene: TRBD2; CDR3 protein: CASSERTSLHNEQFF; CDR3 DNA: TGCGCCAGCAGCGAAAGGACTAGTCTTCACAATGAGCAGTTCTTC
V gene: TRBV29-1; clone size: once; J gene: TRBJ2-2; D gene: .; CDR3 protein: CSVEVANPGELCF; CDR3 DNA: TGCAGTGTTGAAGTGGCTAATCCCGGGGAGCTGTGTTTT
V gene: TRBV6-2/TRBV6-3; clone size: few; J gene: TRBJ1-1; D gene: .; CDR3 protein: CASSYGRGSTEAFF; CDR3 DNA: TGTGCCAGCAGTTACGGAAGGGGGAGCACTGAAGCTTTCTTT
V gene: TRBV6-1; clone size: .; J gene: TRBJ2-7; D gene: TRBD1; CDR3 protein: CASSYATGDSYEQYF; CDR3 DNA: TGTGCCAGCAGTTACGCTACAGGGGACTCCTACGAGCAGTACTTC
V gene: TRBV12-3/TRBV12-4; clone size: .; J gene: TRBJ2-3; D gene: .; CDR3 protein: CASSFRELSDTQYF; CDR3 DNA: TGTGCCAGCAGTTTTAGGGAGCTTTCCGATACGCAGTATTTT
V gene: TRBV11-2; clone size: .; J gene: TRBJ2-7; D gene: .; CDR3 protein: CASSLSDWRSYEQYF; CDR3 DNA: TGTGCCAGCAGCTTATCGGACTGGAGATCCTACGAGCAGTACTTC
V gene: TRBV7-8; clone size: .; J gene: TRBJ1-5; D gene: .; CDR3 protein: CASSSGEQGNQSQHF; CDR3 DNA: TGTGCCAGCAGCTCAGGGGAGCAGGGGAATCAGTCCCAGCATTTT
V gene: TRBV10-1; clone size: once; J gene: TRBJ2-1; D gene: .; CDR3 protein: CASSGVSGHSVNEQFF; CDR3 DNA: TGCGCCAGCAGTGGGGTGTCCGGACATAGCGTAAATGAGCAGTTCTTC
V gene: TRBV6-5; clone size: .; J gene: TRBJ1-2; D gene: TRBD1; CDR3 protein: CACSYNGQGRGYTF; CDR3 DNA: TGTGCCTGCAGTTACAACGGACAGGGCAGAGGCTACACCTTC
V gene: TRBV12-3/TRBV12-4; clone size: many; J gene: TRBJ1-5; D gene: .; CDR3 protein: CASSLTGRAQPQHF; CDR3 DNA: TGTGCCAGCAGTTTAACAGGGAGGGCTCAGCCCCAGCATTTT
V gene: TRBV5-6; clone size: few; J gene: TRBJ1-2; D gene: .; CDR3 protein: CASTYTGGYYGYTF; CDR3 DNA: TGTGCCAGCACCTATACGGGGGGCTACTATGGCTACACCTTC
V gene: TRBV4-3; clone size: many; J gene: TRBJ1-2; D gene: .; CDR3 protein: CASSQDTPPPVNYGYTF; CDR3 DNA: TGCGCCAGCAGCCAAGATACCCCCCCTCCAGTTAACTATGGCTACACCTTC
V gene: TRBV12-3/TRBV12-4; clone size: many; J gene: TRBJ1-2; D gene: .; CDR3 protein: CASSLLGDGSTF; CDR3 DNA: TGTGCCAGCAGTTTATTAGGGGACGGCTCGACCTTC
V gene: TRBV12-3/TRBV12-4; clone size: many; J gene: TRBJ2-2; D gene: .; CDR3 protein: CASSPPGELFF; CDR3 DNA: TGTGCCAGCAGCCCCCCCGGGGAGCTGTTTTTT
V gene: TRBV7-8; clone size: few; J gene: TRBJ1-1; D gene: .; CDR3 protein: CADEAVNTEAFF; CDR3 DNA: TGTGCCGACGAGGCAGTGAACACTGAAGCTTTCTTT
V gene: TRBV6-6; clone size: many; J gene: TRBJ2-3; D gene: .; CDR3 protein: CASIPKGGYRSSTDTQYF; CDR3 DNA: TGTGCCAGCATCCCAAAGGGGGGGTATCGGTCTAGCACAGATACGCAGTATTTT
V gene: TRBV11-2; clone size: .; J gene: TRBJ2-1; D gene: .; CDR3 protein: CASSNTTVSSYNEQFF; CDR3 DNA: TGCGCCAGCAGCAACACGACAGTGAGCTCCTACAATGAGCAGTTCTTC
V gene: TRBV7-9; clone size: few; J gene: TRBJ1-2; D gene: .; CDR3 protein: CASTALPVGGYGYTF; CDR3 DNA: TGTGCCAGCACCGCGCTCCCCGTCGGTGGCTATGGCTACACCTTC
V gene: TRBV7-9; clone size: .; J gene: TRBJ2-2; D gene: TRBD2; CDR3 protein: CASSLRRRASGTGELFF; CDR3 DNA: TGTGCCAGCAGCTTAAGGCGTCGGGCTAGCGGGACCGGGGAGCTGTTTTTT
V gene: TRBV11-2; clone size: many; J gene: TRBJ2-7; D gene: TRBD2; CDR3 protein: CASSLEAGGLVEQYF; CDR3 DNA: TGTGCCAGCAGCTTAGAGGCGGGAGGGCTCGTCGAGCAGTACTTC
V gene: TRBV12-3/TRBV12-4; clone size: many; J gene: TRBJ1-1; D gene: TRBD1; CDR3 protein: CASTFNLDRKTEAFF; CDR3 DNA: TGTGCCAGCACCTTCAATTTGGACAGGAAAACTGAAGCTTTCTTT
V gene: TRBV6-5; clone size: few; J gene: TRBJ1-2; D gene: .; CDR3 protein: CASSSLDPWGGYTF; CDR3 DNA: TGTGCCAGCAGTTCCCTAGACCCATGGGGCGGCTACACCTTC
V gene: TRBV11-3; clone size: .; J gene: TRBJ2-1; D gene: .; CDR3 protein: CVTSLDGLGNEQFF; CDR3 DNA: TGTGTCACCAGCTTAGACGGATTAGGGAACGAGCAGTTCTTC
V gene: TRBV6-6; clone size: .; J gene: TRBJ2-5; D gene: TRBD1; CDR3 protein: CASRRDRGAGVETQYF; CDR3 DNA: TGTGCCAGCAGGAGAGACAGGGGGGCGGGGGTAGAGACCCAGTACTTC
V gene: TRBV10-3; clone size: .; J gene: TRBJ2-1; D gene: TRBD2; CDR3 protein: CAINGTSSGNEQFF; CDR3 DNA: TGTGCCATCAATGGGACTAGCTCGGGCAATGAGCAGTTCTTC
V gene: TRBV6-1; clone size: few; J gene: TRBJ1-1; D gene: .; CDR3 protein: CASSEALWQGTADSEAFF; CDR3 DNA: TGTGCCAGCAGTGAAGCGCTATGGCAAGGGACCGCAGACTCTGAAGCTTTCTTT
V gene: TRBV7-8; clone size: .; J gene: TRBJ2-7; D gene: TRBD1; CDR3 protein: CASNSEDRAPYEQYF; CDR3 DNA: TGTGCCAGCAACTCAGAAGACAGGGCGCCCTACGAGCAGTACTTC
V gene: TRBV5-6; clone size: .; J gene: TRBJ1-6; D gene: TRBD1; CDR3 protein: CASNPGQFNSPLHF; CDR3 DNA: TGTGCCAGCAACCCGGGACAGTTTAATTCACCCCTCCACTTT
V gene: TRBV19; clone size: .; J gene: TRBJ1-1; D gene: .; CDR3 protein: CAGSPRNTEAFF; CDR3 DNA: TGTGCCGGTAGCCCTAGGAACACTGAAGCTTTCTTT
V gene: TRBV12-3/TRBV12-4; clone size: many; J gene: TRBJ2-3; D gene: TRBD2; CDR3 protein: CASSFLAGVADTQYF; CDR3 DNA: TGTGCCAGCAGTTTCCTAGCGGGAGTGGCAGATACGCAGTATTTT
V gene: TRBV10-3; clone size: .; J gene: TRBJ2-1; D gene: TRBD2; CDR3 protein: CAISESTSVRRSSYNEQFF; CDR3 DNA: TGTGCCATCAGTGAGTCAACTAGCGTGAGGAGGAGTTCCTACAATGAGCAGTTCTTC
V gene: TRBV7-9; clone size: .; J gene: TRBJ1-1; D gene: .; CDR3 protein: CASTGTNMNTEAFF; CDR3 DNA: TGTGCCAGCACCGGGACAAACATGAACACTGAAGCTTTCTTT
V gene: TRBV4-2; clone size: .; J gene: TRBJ2-1; D gene: .; CDR3 protein: CASSQGRGSSYNGQFF; CDR3 DNA: TGTGCCAGCAGCCAAGGGCGGGGTAGCTCCTACAATGGGCAGTTCTTC
V gene: TRBV12-3/TRBV12-4; clone size: many; J gene: TRBJ1-1; D gene: .; CDR3 protein: CASSPEGEAFF; CDR3 DNA: TGTGCCAGCAGCCCGGAGGGTGAAGCTTTCTTT
V gene: TRBV5-1; clone size: .; J gene: TRBJ2-3; D gene: .; CDR3 protein: CASSLEDSSTDTQYF; CDR3 DNA: TGCGCCAGCAGCTTGGAGGACTCGAGCACAGATACGCAGTATTTT
V gene: TRBV12-3/TRBV12-4; clone size: .; J gene: TRBJ2-2; D gene: .; CDR3 protein: CATRVTGELFF; CDR3 DNA: TGTGCCACCAGGGTAACCGGGGAGCTGTTTTTT
V gene: TRBV2; clone size: many; J gene: TRBJ1-1; D gene: .; CDR3 protein: CATLTPGLNTEAFF; CDR3 DNA: TGTGCCACCCTTACTCCAGGCCTAAACACTGAAGCTTTCTTT
V gene: TRBV6-6; clone size: few; J gene: TRBJ2-4; D gene: .; CDR3 protein: CASSSSGGQGTKNIQYF; CDR3 DNA: .
V gene: TRBV5-7; clone size: .; J gene: TRBJ2-3; D gene: TRBD1; CDR3 protein: CASSVGTGGWVTDTQYF; CDR3 DNA: TGTGCCAGCAGCGTGGGGACAGGGGGCTGGGTCACAGATACGCAGTATTTT
V gene: TRBV6-2/TRBV6-3; clone size: .; J gene: TRBJ2-4; D gene: .; CDR3 protein: CASSYPTSDRNIQYF; CDR3 DNA: TGTGCCAGCAGTTACCCGACCTCCGACAGGAACATTCAGTACTTC
V gene: TRBV6-1; clone size: many; J gene: TRBJ1-2; D gene: .; CDR3 protein: CASSGAGRRGNYGYTF; CDR3 DNA: TGTGCCAGCAGTGGGGCAGGGCGGAGGGGTAACTATGGCTACACCTTC
V gene: TRBV6-2/TRBV6-3; clone size: once; J gene: TRBJ2-1; D gene: TRBD1; CDR3 protein: CACSYRSGGWGEQFF; CDR3 DNA: TGTGCCTGCAGTTACCGATCAGGGGGCTGGGGTGAGCAGTTCTTC
V gene: TRBV4-1; clone size: .; J gene: TRBJ2-1; D gene: .; CDR3 protein: CASSQVQRTYNEQFF; CDR3 DNA: TGCGCCAGCAGCCAAGTACAGCGGACCTACAATGAGCAGTTCTTC
V gene: TRBV25-1; clone size: .; J gene: TRBJ2-5; D gene: TRBD2; CDR3 protein: CASSELGAGRAQGTQYF; CDR3 DNA: TGTGCCAGCAGTGAATTGGGTGCAGGGAGGGCCCAAGGGACCCAGTACTTC